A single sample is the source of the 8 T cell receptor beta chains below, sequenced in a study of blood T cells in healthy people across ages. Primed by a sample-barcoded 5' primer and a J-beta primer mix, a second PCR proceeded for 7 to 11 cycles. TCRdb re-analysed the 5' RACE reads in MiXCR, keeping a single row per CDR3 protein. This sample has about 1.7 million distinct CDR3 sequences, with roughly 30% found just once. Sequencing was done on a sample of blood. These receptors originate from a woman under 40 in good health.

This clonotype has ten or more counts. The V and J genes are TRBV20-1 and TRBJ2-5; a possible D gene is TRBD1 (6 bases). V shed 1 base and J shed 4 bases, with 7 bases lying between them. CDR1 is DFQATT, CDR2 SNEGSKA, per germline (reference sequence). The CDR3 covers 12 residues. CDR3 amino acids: CSARGRGETQYF. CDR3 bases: TGCAGTGCTAGAGGCAGGGGAGAGACCCAGTACTTC.

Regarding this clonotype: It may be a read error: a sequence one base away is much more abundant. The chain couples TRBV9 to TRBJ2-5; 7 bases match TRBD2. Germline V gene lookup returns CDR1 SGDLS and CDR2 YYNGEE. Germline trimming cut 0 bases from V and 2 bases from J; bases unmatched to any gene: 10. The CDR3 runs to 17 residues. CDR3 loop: CASSVGLVGGKQETQYF. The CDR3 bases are TGTGCCAGCAGCGTAGGTCTAGTGGGAGGGAAACAAGAGACCCAGTACTTC.

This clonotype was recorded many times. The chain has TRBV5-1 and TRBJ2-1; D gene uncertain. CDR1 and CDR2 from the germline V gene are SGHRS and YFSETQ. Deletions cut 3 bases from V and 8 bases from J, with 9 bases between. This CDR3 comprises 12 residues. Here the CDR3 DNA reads TGCGCCAGCAGCTGGGGAACAGATGAGCAGTTCTTC. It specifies CASSWGTDEQFF.

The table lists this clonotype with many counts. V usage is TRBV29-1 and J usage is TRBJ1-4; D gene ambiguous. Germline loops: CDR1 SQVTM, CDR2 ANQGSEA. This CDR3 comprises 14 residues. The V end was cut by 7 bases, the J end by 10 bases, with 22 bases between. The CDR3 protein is CSAFQRVPPRKLFF. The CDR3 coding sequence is TGCAGCGCATTTCAGAGGGTACCCCCCCGAAAACTGTTTTTT.

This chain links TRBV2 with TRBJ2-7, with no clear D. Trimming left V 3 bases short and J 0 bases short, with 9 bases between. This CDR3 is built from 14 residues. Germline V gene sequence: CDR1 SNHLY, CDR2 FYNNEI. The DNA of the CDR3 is TGTGCCAGCAGTGAGGCCCTAAGCTCCTACGAGCAGTACTTC. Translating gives CASSEALSSYEQYF.

This CDR3 reads CASSSDLATNEKLFF. Written as DNA, the CDR3 is TGTGCCAGCAGCTCGGATCTTGCAACTAATGAAAAACTGTTTTTT. The gene calls are TRBV7-2 and TRBJ1-4; D gene ambiguous. Germline CDR1 is SGHTA and CDR2 is FQGNSA. The CDR3 loop spans 15 amino acids. Trimming stripped 4 bases from V and 0 bases from J, with 9 bases between.

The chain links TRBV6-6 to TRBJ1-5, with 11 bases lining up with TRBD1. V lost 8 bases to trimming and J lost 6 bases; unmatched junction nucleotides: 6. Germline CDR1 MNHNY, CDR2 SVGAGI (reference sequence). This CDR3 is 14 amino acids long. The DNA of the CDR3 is TGTGCCAGCGGACCGGGACAGGGGGGTCAGCCCCAGCATTTT. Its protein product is CASGPGQGGQPQHF.

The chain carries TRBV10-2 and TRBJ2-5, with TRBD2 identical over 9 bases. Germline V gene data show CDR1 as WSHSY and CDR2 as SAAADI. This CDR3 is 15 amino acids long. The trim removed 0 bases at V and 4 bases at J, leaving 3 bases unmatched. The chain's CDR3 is CASSESGTSPETQYF. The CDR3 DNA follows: TGCGCCAGCAGTGAGTCCGGGACTAGCCCAGAGACCCAGTACTTC.